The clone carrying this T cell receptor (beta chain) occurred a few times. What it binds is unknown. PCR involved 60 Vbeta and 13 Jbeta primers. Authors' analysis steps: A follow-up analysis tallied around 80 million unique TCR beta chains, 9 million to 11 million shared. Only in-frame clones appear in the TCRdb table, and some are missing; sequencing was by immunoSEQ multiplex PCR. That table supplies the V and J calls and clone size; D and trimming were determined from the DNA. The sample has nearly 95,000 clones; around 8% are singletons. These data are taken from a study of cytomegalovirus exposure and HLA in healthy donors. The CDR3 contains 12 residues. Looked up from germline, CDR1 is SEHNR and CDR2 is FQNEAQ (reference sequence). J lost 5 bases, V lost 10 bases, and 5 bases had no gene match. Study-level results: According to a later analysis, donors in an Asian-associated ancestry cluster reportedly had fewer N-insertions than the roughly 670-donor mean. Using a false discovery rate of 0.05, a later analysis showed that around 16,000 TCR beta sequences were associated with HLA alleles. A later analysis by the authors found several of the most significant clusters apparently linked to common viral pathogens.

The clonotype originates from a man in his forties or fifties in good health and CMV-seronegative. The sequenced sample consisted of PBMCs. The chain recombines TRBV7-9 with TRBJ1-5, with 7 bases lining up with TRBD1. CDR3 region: CATGTADQPQHF. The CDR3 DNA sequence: TGTGCCACCGGGACAGCGGATCAGCCCCAGCATTTT. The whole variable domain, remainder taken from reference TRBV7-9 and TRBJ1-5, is DTGVSQNPRHKITKRGQNVTFRCDPISEHNRLYWYRQTLGQGPEFLTYFQNEAQLEKSRLLSDRFSAERPKGSFSTLEIQRTEQGDSAMYLCATGTADQPQHFGDGTRLSIL.